This is a list of T cell receptor beta chains from one sample in a study of blood T cell repertoires in COVID-19. Using immunoSEQ multiplex PCR, the repertoire was profiled, and TCRdb retains in-frame clones only, with some absent. The sample holds 500,000 or so clones, around 90% seen once. The sequenced sample was PBMCs or T cells enriched from blood (not recorded which). The receptors originated from a woman between 18 and 29 years old who had recovered from COVID-19. CDR3s include the opening cysteine and the closing phenylalanine or tryptophan. The D gene is left open where the match is weak. The size entry is marked missing in some rows and otherwise reads once, few, many or a size class.

d_gene | j_gene | abundance | v_gene | CDR3aa | CDR3nt
. | TRBJ2-4 | . | TRBV11-2 | CASSLSGAKNIQYF | TGTGCCAGCAGCTTATCAGGGGCCAAAAACATTCAGTACTTC
. | TRBJ2-1 | . | TRBV27 | CASSFQGGQFF | TGTGCCAGCAGTTTTCAGGGAGGTCAGTTCTTC
TRBD1 | TRBJ2-1 | . | TRBV6-4 | CASSDSPGQGPNEQFF | TGTGCCAGCAGTGACTCCCCGGGACAGGGCCCAAATGAGCAGTTCTTC
. | TRBJ1-6 | once | TRBV6-5 | CASSSTTGSPLHF | TGTGCCAGCAGTTCGACGACGGGGTCACCCCTCCACTTT
. | TRBJ2-3 | . | TRBV9 | CASSVWDNTDTQYF | TGTGCCAGCAGCGTATGGGACAACACAGATACGCAGTATTTT
. | TRBJ2-5 | . | TRBV5-6 | CASSLEGAGKETQYF | TGTGCCAGCAGCTTGGAAGGTGCAGGGAAAGAGACCCAGTACTTC
. | TRBJ2-5 | few | TRBV10-1 | CASSGGVQETQYF | TGCGCCAGCAGTGGGGGGGTCCAAGAGACCCAGTACTTC
. | TRBJ1-2 | . | TRBV9 | CASSTRTEIGGYTF | TGTGCCAGCAGCACACGAACAGAAATTGGCGGCTACACCTTC
. | TRBJ1-2 | . | TRBV28 | CASSLVGGYGYTF | TGTGCCAGCAGTTTGGTGGGGGGCTATGGCTACACCTTC
. | TRBJ1-1 | . | TRBV18 | CASSRPQRALEAFF | TGTGCCAGCTCACGTCCCCAGAGGGCTTTAGAAGCTTTCTTT
. | TRBJ1-2 | few | TRBV29-1 | CSVEGGRSDYGYTF | TGCAGCGTTGAGGGAGGAAGGAGTGACTATGGCTACACCTTC
. | TRBJ1-1 | . | TRBV28 | CASKEGGTEAFF | TGTGCCTCCAAGGAGGGAGGGACTGAAGCTTTCTTT
TRBD1 | TRBJ1-4 | . | TRBV12-3/TRBV12-4 | CASSRDSNEKLFF | TGTGCCAGCAGCCGGGACAGCAATGAAAAACTGTTTTTT
. | TRBJ1-2 | . | TRBV5-4 | CASSFSGASYGYTF | TGTGCCAGCAGCTTTTCAGGGGCATCCTATGGCTACACCTTC
. | TRBJ1-1 | once | TRBV19 | CASSISGGHNTEAFF | TGTGCCAGTAGTATAAGCGGCGGGCATAACACTGAAGCTTTCTTT
TRBD1 | TRBJ1-1 | . | TRBV19 | CASRDRPVNTEAFF | TGTGCCTCGCGGGACAGACCTGTGAACACTGAAGCTTTCTTT
TRBD1 | TRBJ1-6 | . | TRBV4-1 | CASSQNRDRVNSPLHF | TGCGCCAGCAGCCAGAACCGGGACAGGGTTAATTCACCCCTCCACTTT
TRBD1 | TRBJ2-7 | . | TRBV3-1/TRBV3-2 | CASSQDPRGYRAYEQYF | TGTGCCAGCAGCCAAGATCCCAGGGGGTACAGGGCCTACGAGCAGTACTTC
. | TRBJ2-2 | . | TRBV10-3 | CAISFGGPNTGELFF | TGTGCCATCTCCTTCGGCGGCCCCAACACCGGGGAGCTGTTTTTT
. | TRBJ1-2 | once | TRBV6-5 | CASSSPRTLTGGYTF | TGTGCCAGCAGTTCGCCTCGGACTTTAACCGGGGGCTACACCTTC
. | TRBJ2-7 | once | TRBV7-9 | CASSLGLGPYYEQYF | TGTGCCAGCAGCTTAGGGCTGGGGCCCTACTACGAGCAGTACTTC
TRBD1 | TRBJ1-3 | few | TRBV10-2 | CASSETGAGNTIYF | TGCGCCAGCAGTGAAACAGGGGCTGGAAACACCATATATTTT
. | TRBJ1-1 | . | TRBV7-6 | CASSFSLGREAFF | TGTGCCAGCAGTTTCTCATTGGGGAGGGAAGCTTTCTTT
TRBD2 | TRBJ2-3 | . | TRBV13 | CASSRLSSGGRTDTQYF | TGTGCCAGCAGTCGTCTCTCTAGCGGGGGGCGCACAGATACGCAGTATTTT
TRBD1 | TRBJ2-7 | . | TRBV27 | CASGENRGTYEQYF | TGTGCCAGCGGAGAGAACAGGGGCACCTACGAGCAGTACTTC
TRBD1 | TRBJ1-4 | . | TRBV5-5 | CASSSLQGEEKLFF | TGTGCCAGCAGCTCCTTACAGGGGGAGGAAAAACTGTTTTTT
. | TRBJ1-5 | few | TRBV23-1 | CASSRRRNQPQHF | TGCGCCAGCAGTCGGCGGAGGAATCAGCCCCAGCATTTT
TRBD2 | TRBJ2-1 | . | TRBV30 | CAWAGGPSYNEQFF | TGTGCCTGGGCGGGGGGGCCATCCTACAATGAGCAGTTCTTC
. | TRBJ2-7 | once | TRBV5-6 | CASSLLRNRRQSEQYF | TGTGCCAGCAGCTTGCTTAGGAACAGGCGCCAGTCGGAGCAGTACTTC
. | TRBJ1-1 | . | TRBV19 | CASTEGGASNTEAFF | TGTGCCAGTACCGAGGGGGGGGCCTCGAACACTGAAGCTTTCTTT
. | TRBJ1-4 | . | TRBV5-6 | CASSGPEEDEKLFF | TGTGCCAGCAGCGGCCCAGAGGAAGATGAAAAACTGTTTTTT
. | TRBJ1-1 | . | TRBV7-9 | CASSLVLRRGDTEAFF | TGTGCCAGCAGCTTAGTGCTCAGGCGGGGAGACACTGAAGCTTTCTTT
. | TRBJ1-5 | . | TRBV29-1 | CSVFDRKEQPQHF | TGCAGCGTCTTCGACAGAAAGGAGCAGCCCCAGCATTTT
TRBD1 | TRBJ1-6 | few | TRBV5-1 | CASSFGGTEVSNSPLHF | TGCGCCAGCAGCTTTGGGGGGACAGAAGTTTCAAACTCACCCCTCCACTTT
. | TRBJ1-2 | . | TRBV19 | CASSPPDRGSYGYTF | TGTGCCAGTAGTCCTCCGGATCGGGGTTCCTATGGCTACACCTTC
TRBD1 | TRBJ1-3 | . | TRBV7-9 | CASTHPTGVAGNTIYF | TGTGCCAGCACCCATCCGACAGGGGTAGCTGGAAACACCATATATTTT
TRBD1 | TRBJ1-6 | . | TRBV6-5 | CAARDRAANSPLHF | TGTGCCGCCCGGGACAGGGCCGCGAATTCACCCCTCCACTTT
. | TRBJ1-2 | . | TRBV3-1/TRBV3-2 | CASSSQRGYTF | TGTGCCAGCAGCTCACAGAGAGGCTACACCTTC
. | TRBJ2-5 | . | TRBV5-1 | CASSLTQGVGETQYF | TGCGCCAGCAGCTTGACACAGGGAGTCGGGGAGACCCAGTACTTC
TRBD1 | TRBJ2-3 | . | TRBV4-2 | CASSQGAALTGSADTQYF | TGTGCCAGCAGCCAAGGGGCGGCTTTGACAGGGAGCGCAGATACGCAGTATTTT
TRBD2 | TRBJ2-2 | . | TRBV9 | CASSPRLAGANTGELFF | TGTGCCAGCAGCCCCCGACTAGCGGGGGCGAACACCGGGGAGCTGTTTTTT
. | TRBJ2-1 | . | TRBV11-2 | CASSPRRRVNEQFF | TGTGCCAGCAGCCCCCGGCGGAGGGTCAATGAGCAGTTCTTC
. | TRBJ1-3 | . | TRBV2 | CASSPQGSGNTIYF | TGTGCCAGCAGTCCCCAGGGCTCTGGAAACACCATATATTTT
. | TRBJ1-3 | . | TRBV21-1 | CASSKLFSQGTGRFGNTIYF | TGTGCCAGCAGCAAACTTTTCTCTCAGGGGACAGGGAGGTTTGGAAACACCATATATTTT
. | TRBJ1-6 | many | TRBV6-4 | CASSSGLGSPLHF | TGTGCCAGCAGTTCAGGCCTGGGTTCACCCCTCCACTTT
TRBD1 | TRBJ1-1 | once | TRBV27 | CASSFSGTGETEAFF | TGTGCCAGCAGTTTTTCTGGGACAGGGGAAACTGAAGCTTTCTTT
. | TRBJ1-1 | . | TRBV28 | CASRGQGAEAFF | TGTGCCAGCAGGGGCCAGGGCGCTGAAGCTTTCTTT
. | TRBJ2-3 | . | TRBV7-8 | CASSLLSAGSTDTQYF | TGTGCCAGCAGCTTACTATCCGCGGGGAGCACAGATACGCAGTATTTT
TRBD1 | TRBJ2-5 | . | TRBV5-6 | CASRGIRTGRPETQYF | TGTGCCAGCAGGGGCATCCGGACAGGTCGTCCAGAGACCCAGTACTTC
. | TRBJ2-6 | . | TRBV7-2 | CASSFYLPGASGANVLTF | TGTGCCAGCAGCTTCTATTTACCGGGAGCCTCTGGGGCCAACGTCCTGACTTTC
. | TRBJ2-3 | . | TRBV7-3 | CASSLRASTDTQYF | TGTGCCAGCAGCTTAAGGGCTAGCACAGATACGCAGTATTTT
TRBD1 | TRBJ1-4 | . | TRBV14 | CASSQTSTGDTDEKLFF | TGTGCCAGCAGCCAAACGTCAACAGGGGACACGGATGAAAAACTGTTTTTT
. | TRBJ1-5 | few | TRBV3-1/TRBV3-2 | CASSQGSGQPQHF | TGTGCCAGCAGCCAAGGGTCGGGTCAGCCCCAGCATTTT
. | TRBJ2-2 | . | TRBV12-3/TRBV12-4 | CASSKNTGELFF | TGTGCCAGCAGCAAGAACACCGGGGAGCTGTTTTTT